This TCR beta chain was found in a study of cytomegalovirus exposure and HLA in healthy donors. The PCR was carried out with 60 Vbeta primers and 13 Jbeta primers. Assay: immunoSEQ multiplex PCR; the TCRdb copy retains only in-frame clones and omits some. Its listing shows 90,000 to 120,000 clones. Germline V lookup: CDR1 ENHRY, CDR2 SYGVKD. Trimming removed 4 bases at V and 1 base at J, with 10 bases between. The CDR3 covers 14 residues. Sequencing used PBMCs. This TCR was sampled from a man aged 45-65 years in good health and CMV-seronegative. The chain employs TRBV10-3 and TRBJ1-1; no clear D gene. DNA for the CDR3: TGTGCCATCAGTGTTTTACAGCAGAACACTGAAGCTTTCTTT. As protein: CAISVLQQNTEAFF.